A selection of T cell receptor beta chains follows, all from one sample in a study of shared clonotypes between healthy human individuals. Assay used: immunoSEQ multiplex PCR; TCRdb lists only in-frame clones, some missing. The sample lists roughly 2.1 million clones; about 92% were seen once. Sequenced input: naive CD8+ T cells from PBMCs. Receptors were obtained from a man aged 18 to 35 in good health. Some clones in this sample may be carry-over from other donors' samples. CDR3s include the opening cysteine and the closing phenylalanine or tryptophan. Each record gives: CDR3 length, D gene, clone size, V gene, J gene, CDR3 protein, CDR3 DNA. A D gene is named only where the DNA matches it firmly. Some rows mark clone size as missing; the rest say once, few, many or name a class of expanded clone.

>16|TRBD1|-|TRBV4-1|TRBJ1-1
CASSQVGDRSSVGAFF
TGCGCCAGCAGCCAGGTGGGGGACAGGTCTAGCGTCGGTGCTTTCTTT
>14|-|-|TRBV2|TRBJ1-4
CASSETGWGEKLFF
TGTGCCAGCAGTGAAACAGGGTGGGGTGAAAAACTGTTTTTT
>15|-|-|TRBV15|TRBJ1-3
CATSFPGSSGNTIYF
TGTGCCACCAGCTTTCCAGGCAGCTCTGGAAACACCATATATTTT
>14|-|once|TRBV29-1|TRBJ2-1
CSVVEGSPYNEQFF
TGCAGCGTTGTAGAGGGCAGTCCCTACAATGAGCAGTTCTTC
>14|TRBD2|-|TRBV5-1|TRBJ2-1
CASSFRREDNEQFF
TGCGCCAGCAGCTTTCGTCGGGAGGACAATGAGCAGTTCTTC
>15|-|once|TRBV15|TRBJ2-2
CATSRVGSLSGELFF
TGTGCCACCAGCAGAGTCGGGAGTTTAAGCGGGGAGCTGTTTTTT
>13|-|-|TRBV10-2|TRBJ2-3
CATQDRRTDTQYF
TGCGCCACCCAGGACCGTCGCACAGATACGCAGTATTTT
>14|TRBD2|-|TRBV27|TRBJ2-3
CASSVGGGADTQYF
TGTGCCAGCAGCGTGGGGGGGGGTGCAGATACGCAGTATTTT
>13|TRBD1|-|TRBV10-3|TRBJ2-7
CAISERTGDEQYF
TGTGCCATCAGTGAGCGGACAGGGGACGAGCAGTACTTC
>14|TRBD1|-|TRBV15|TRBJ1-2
CATRAGGENYGYTF
TGTGCCACCAGGGCAGGGGGCGAAAACTATGGCTACACCTTC
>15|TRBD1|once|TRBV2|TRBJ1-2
CASTDRIMSNYGYTF
TGTGCCAGCACGGACAGGATTATGTCTAACTATGGCTACACCTTC
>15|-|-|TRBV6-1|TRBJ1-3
CASSDYVSSGNTIYF
TGTGCCAGCAGTGATTATGTGAGCTCTGGAAACACCATATATTTT
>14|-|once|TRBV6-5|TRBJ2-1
CASSLLSSYNEQFF
TGTGCCAGCAGCCTTTTAAGCTCCTACAATGAGCAGTTCTTC
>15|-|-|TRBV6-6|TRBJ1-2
CASSYYRVTNYGYTF
TGTGCCAGCAGTTACTACAGAGTCACTAACTATGGCTACACCTTC
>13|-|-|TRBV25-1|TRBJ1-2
CASSESGSYGYTF
TGTGCCAGCAGTGAATCGGGGTCCTATGGCTACACCTTC
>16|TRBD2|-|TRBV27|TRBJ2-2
CASSPSSGENTGELFF
TGTGCCAGCAGTCCCTCTAGCGGAGAAAACACCGGGGAGCTGTTTTTT
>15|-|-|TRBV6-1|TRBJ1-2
CASSLHRVANYGYTF
TGTGCCAGCAGTCTCCACAGGGTAGCTAACTATGGCTACACCTTC
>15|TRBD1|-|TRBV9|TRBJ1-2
CASSQTGGQNYGYTF
TGTGCCAGCAGCCAAACCGGGGGACAGAACTATGGCTACACCTTC